Listed here is a single TCR beta chain. Its specific antigen is unknown. The sample holds no much larger clone one base away, and base qualities are not on file. The method was the immunoSEQ multiplex PCR assay. Held by TCRdb, this immuneACCESS table contains in-frame sequences only and omits some clones. Under half of the omission traces to an unresolved V gene where checked; the cause of the rest is unknown. The sample table shows 100,000 to 150,000 clones, and about 90% are seen once. The ten largest clones take up more than 6.5% of the sample. These data come from a study of control samples from healthy donors and cancer patients (dated by TCRdb to 2020 to 2022). V lost 6 bases and J lost 3 bases; the stretch between them is 8 bases long. The germline V gene (reference sequence) provides CDR1 LNHDA and CDR2 SQIVND. The CDR3 contains 12 residues, cysteine and phenylalanine counted. Of all the DNA, just the CDR3 is kept, 36 bases in frame from base 1.

The sequence links TRBV19 to TRBJ1-2; perhaps TRBD1 is the D gene, with 6 bases matching. The specimen was PBMCs. This receptor was obtained from a man aged 45-60 years with head and neck cancer. The base sequence is TGTGCCAGTAGAAGACAGGACTATGGCTACACCTTC. Translated, it reads CASRRQDYGYTF.